Sequencing of this T cell receptor (beta chain) was carried out in a study of T cell changes during pregnancy in multiple sclerosis. Produced via immunoSEQ multiplex PCR; TCRdb's table is partial and in-frame only. This sample has 35,000 to 50,000 clones, with roughly 87% found just once. There are 15 residues in the CDR3. The chain is built from TRBV21-1 and TRBJ2-7; the table's D call, TRBD2, has no DNA check behind it. TRBV21-1 is noted as a pseudogene. The sequencing used CD4+ T cells from peripheral blood mononuclear cells, collected after pregnancy. The sequence came from a female donor with multiple sclerosis, enrolled in a pregnancy study. Written as DNA, the CDR3 is TGTGCCAGCAGCATGTGGACTAGCAGTTACCACGAGCAGTACTTC. Translated, it gives CASSMWTSSYHEQYF.